Included here is one T cell receptor beta chain sequence, with context. No cognate antigen has been identified for it. Base qualities were left out, and no much larger clone turns up one base away. The cysteine opens and the phenylalanine closes a CDR3 of 15 amino acids. Only the CDR3 region is kept as DNA, spanning 45 bases read in frame from base 1. V and J are trimmed by 0 bases and 4 bases, and the gene matches miss 5 bases of the junction. From a lookup of the germline V gene (reference sequence), CDR1 and CDR2 are GTSNPN and SVGIG. To prepare the library, the immunoSEQ multiplex PCR assay was applied. For the multiplex PCR, a mixture combining 60 forward primers for TCR Vbeta segments and 13 reverse primers for TCR Jbeta segments was used. The CDR3 region of rearranged TCR beta genes was amplified from genomic DNA with a multiplex PCR assay. The Illumina HiSeq System was used to sequence the amplified TCR beta libraries as 87-base-pair reads. Regarding the original processing steps: A later analysis tallied 75 million to 85 million unique TCR beta chains across the approximately 670 repertoires, and about 12 million of those chains were shared by two or more donors. Raw reads were error-corrected and collapsed into unique sequences by a nearest-neighbor algorithm in which closely related sequences were merged to remove PCR and sequencing errors. CDR3 sequences were aligned to IMGT reference sequences to assign V, D and J gene segments. For a sequence to be retained, a match of at least six nucleotides was required to both a V gene segment and a J gene segment. Rearrangements were classified as productive when the CDR3 lacked stop codons and remained in frame with V and J, and all other rearrangements were classified as non-productive. Following IMGT convention, CDR3 was defined as the stretch from the second conserved V-encoded cysteine to the conserved J-encoded phenylalanine. The earlier analysis of about 610 of the donors excluded sequences that lacked an unambiguous match to a single V gene segment. An earlier analysis of 500 to 700 of the donors classified V segments as functional when productive rearrangements were above 56.7% and as segregating when the standard deviation between donors was above 5%. A statistical classification framework was built to diagnose cytomegalovirus status from the catalog of TCR beta chain sequences. A later analysis assigned V and J genes by comparing TCR nucleotide sequences with IMGT/GENE-DB human TR gene sequences. In a later analysis, CDR3 sequences and most-parsimonious VDJ recombination scenarios were assigned using the TCRdist pipeline. A later analysis defined each TCR beta chain by its CDR3 amino acid sequence plus V-gene family, and excluded reads lacking a unique V-gene family. To address suspected cross-contamination and a sequencing artifact, a later analysis removed some 620 highly shared, low-generation-probability nucleotide sequences. In a later analysis, a clonal expansion index was calculated for each public chain from normalized within-repertoire ranks of inferred template counts. A later analysis computed generation probabilities with a VDJ recombination model fitted to out-of-frame rearrangements, and checked the results against IGoR. Hypergeometric tests were used in a later analysis to score TCR-TCR, TCR-HLA and TCR-CMV co-occurrence, with a repertoire-size bias correction applied to the TCR pairs. In a later analysis, false discovery rates were estimated by permuting HLA or CMV assignments 20 times. A later analysis grouped co-occurring TCRs with DBSCAN, adding TCRdist sequence similarity when clustering within HLA-allele-positive subsets. Repertoires with fewer than 30,000 or more than 120,000 public chains, plus five repertoires with anomalous nucleotide sharing, were excluded from co-occurrence clustering. TCRdb took over this immuneACCESS table, retaining in-frame rearrangements with V and J assigned. Such tables are incomplete; in checked studies, under half of the missing clones stem from an unresolved V gene, and the remainder is unexplained. That table furnishes V, J and clone size, whereas the DNA furnished D and trimming. This sample is represented by roughly 100,000 clones; 70% to 85% of them were singletons. Jointly, the top ten make up around 5% of the sample.

The cohort was made up of approximately 700 healthy bone marrow donors. Cohort members were all nominally healthy when sampled, although unrecorded immune exposures were likely present. The donor tested CMV seropositive and was one of the 289 seropositive cohort members. A peripheral blood sample was provided by each donor, and peripheral blood mononuclear cells were used for TCR beta sequencing. The Qiagen DNeasy Blood Extraction Kit was used to extract genomic DNA from the blood cell samples. This entry belongs to a study of cytomegalovirus exposure and HLA in healthy donors (dated by TCRdb to about 2017). Notes on the research overall: According to an earlier analysis of a few hundred of the donors, 150 million to 200 million T cells yielded 120 million or so unique TCR beta sequences and about 280 Gb of sequence data. The T cell repertoires of under 700 subjects were profiled by immunosequencing and related to cytomegalovirus serostatus. In a later analysis, previously published TCR beta repertoires from 550 to 700 donors were re-analyzed and high-resolution HLA genotyping was added so that TCR occurrence patterns could be studied. In the later analysis, no new phenotypic data were used to find candidate immune exposures; instead, reliance was placed on TCR beta sequences and their occurrence across donors. Typing coverage differed by locus: A, B, C, DRB1 and DQB1 were typed in roughly 629-630 donors, DQA1 in about 510, DPA1 in over 600, and DPB1 in just under 490. Class I and class II HLA loci were covered by the typing at four-digit resolution. Several DR-DQ haplotypes were treated as single units for association and clustering because of strong linkage in the cohort. The study was designed to test whether signatures of past pathogen exposure could be identified by cataloging public T cell receptors. Every discovery cohort repertoire had been produced on one sequencing platform. Genome-wide SNP genotypes for about three fifths of the roughly 700 donors were used in a later genetic analysis, which treated that subset as a discovery cohort. High-throughput TCR immunosequencing, statistical association of individual TCRs with disease status, and machine learning were combined to predict cytomegalovirus infection status. Approximately 300 gigabases of sequencing data and around 80 million unique TCR sequences made up an early release that covered approximately 620 HLA-typed donors. To decide whether each TCR beta V gene segment behaved as functional or pseudogenic, an earlier analysis of fewer than 750 of the donors relied on high-throughput TCR beta sequencing. A separate validation cohort of roughly 110 different subjects was used in addition to the roughly 720-subject first cohort. Of the roughly 430 genotyped donors, roughly 80% fell in the genetic ancestry cluster associated with self-reported Caucasian donors. Among some 400 genotyped donors of the cohort, an average of about 240,000 unique TCR beta nucleotide sequences were sequenced per donor, around a sixth of them non-productive. Donor age, sex, ethnicity and CMV serostatus were compiled alongside the repertoire data.

Summary of the overall study and its limitations: Approximately 16 rarely observed V segments, including chromosome 9 orphons, were excluded from the earlier analysis of approximately 500 of the donors because counts were too low. When HLA alleles, especially DR and DQ, strongly co-occurred, TCR associations were difficult to assign to individual alleles. Because HLA typing was unavailable for some donors at each locus, only the typed subset was used in association tests. A later genetic analysis associated a missense DCLRE1C variant with V-gene and J-gene trimming of TCR beta chains, and an independent cohort replicated the association. In a later genetic analysis, fewer N-insertions in productive TCRs were reported among donors in an Asian-associated ancestry cluster than the 666-donor mean. Because the 87-base-pair reads could not distinguish some IMGT-functional V segments, including TRBV6-2 and TRBV6-3, those segments were excluded. A few of the identified cytomegalovirus-associated TCR beta chains were confirmed in vitro to be specific for cytomegalovirus antigens. The classifier was reported to diagnose cytomegalovirus status with high specificity and sensitivity in both the original cohort and the validation cohort. In a later analysis, HLA-associated TCR beta chains were found to be more clonally expanded and to have lower generation probabilities than equally common non-associated chains. Linkage disequilibrium might explain the correlated functional status among segregating V segments, but an unknown experimental factor could not be ruled out. Most CMV-associated TCR beta chains appeared to be HLA-restricted in a later analysis, and the HLA associations seemed to be driven largely by CMV exposure. While some public TCRs were present in many individuals, most TCR sequences turned up only very rarely across donors. A further reported finding was that TCR beta sequences accurately predicted the HLA-A and HLA-B alleles for most subjects in the first cohort. The presence/absence analyses assumed that sequencing depth was roughly uniform across donors, and that assumption may not be true. A later analysis found that TCR association rates varied across HLA loci, with DRB1 alleles showing the most associated TCRs and HLA-C alleles the fewest. In a later analysis, several top co-occurrence clusters were reported to appear linked to parvovirus B19, influenza, CMV and Epstein-Barr virus. CMV serostatus was the only immune exposure information available for the cohort. The authors suggested that the approach could potentially be extended to other disease states and immunological phenotypes. In an earlier analysis of about 600 of the donors, most TCR beta V segments appeared in productive rearrangements about 90% or about 30% of the time, broadly matching IMGT annotations. In this cohort, only TCR beta chains were sequenced, and detectable features were limited by the absence of alpha or paired-chain data. The sequencing pipeline was judged likely to have produced a cluster of highly shared sequence variants as a technical artifact. In a later analysis, some 17,000 TCR beta sequences were associated with specific HLA alleles at a false discovery rate of 0.05. In the study, approximately 150 TCR beta chains were listed as associated with cytomegalovirus.

This clonotype was obtained from a woman between 18 and 30 years old in good health and CMV-seropositive. The sample consisted of PBMCs. The chain is encoded by TRBV30 joined to TRBJ1-1; 10 central bases correspond to TRBD1. CDR3 protein: CAWSVLRTGGTEAFF. The nucleotide sequence is TGTGCCTGGAGTGTACTCAGGACAGGGGGCACTGAAGCTTTCTTT.